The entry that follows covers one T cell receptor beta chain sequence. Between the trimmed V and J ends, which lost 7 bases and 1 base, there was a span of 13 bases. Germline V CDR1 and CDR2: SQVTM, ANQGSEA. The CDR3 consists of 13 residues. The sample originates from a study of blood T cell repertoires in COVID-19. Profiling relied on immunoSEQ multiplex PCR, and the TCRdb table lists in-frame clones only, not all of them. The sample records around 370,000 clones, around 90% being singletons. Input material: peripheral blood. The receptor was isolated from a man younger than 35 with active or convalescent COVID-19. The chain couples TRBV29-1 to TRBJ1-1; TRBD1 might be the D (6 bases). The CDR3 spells CSGLQGSNTEAFF. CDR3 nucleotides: TGCAGCGGCCTACAGGGCTCGAACACTGAAGCTTTCTTT.